These 13 T cell receptor beta chains were all obtained from the same sample, sequenced in a study of cytomegalovirus exposure and HLA in healthy donors. PCR employed 60 Vbeta and 13 Jbeta primers. Produced via immunoSEQ multiplex PCR; TCRdb's table is partial and in-frame only. Of around 210,000 clones in the sample, approximately 78% are singletons; the top ten hold 2.5% to 3.5%. Sequencing was done on a sample of PBMCs. These receptors were collected from a woman between 40 and 50 years old in good health and CMV-seronegative.

This clone was observed once. Other DNA variants within this sample encode the same CDR3. The genes are TRBV7-9 and TRBJ2-7; 11 bases are a match to TRBD2. This CDR3 spans 15 amino acids. Germline V gene data show CDR1 as SEHNR and CDR2 as FQNEAQ (reference sequence). J gave up 1 base and V 5 bases, and 4 bases lay outside the gene matches. CDR3 coding DNA: TGTGCCAGCAGCCCTAGACTAGCGGGATCCTACGAGCAGTACTTC. As protein: CASSPRLAGSYEQYF.

This clone was picked up one time. The rearrangement links TRBV29-1 to TRBJ1-1; the D is unclear. This CDR3 comprises 14 residues. Germline CDR1 SQVTM, CDR2 ANQGSEA. V dropped 3 bases and J dropped 0 bases, with 11 bases sitting between them. The CDR3 nucleotides read TGCAGCGTTGACAGGAAAAACATGAACACTGAAGCTTTCTTT. It translates to CSVDRKNMNTEAFF.

This sequence joins TRBV5-6 and TRBJ1-1, with D hard to call. Trimming cost V 2 bases and J 7 bases, with 9 bases left between them. The CDR3 is made up of 12 amino acids. Germline V lookup: CDR1 SGHDT, CDR2 YYEEEE. Written as DNA, the CDR3 is TGTGCCAGCAGCTTTAGATTGAATGAAGCTTTCTTT. Protein sequence: CASSFRLNEAFF.

The chain employs TRBV19 and TRBJ1-1, with D tentatively TRBD1 (5 bases). CDR1 and CDR2 (germline): LNHDA, SQIVND (reference sequence). With 4 bases removed from V and 6 bases from J, the gap between germline ends came to 15 bases. This CDR3 is 14 amino acids long. Here the CDR3 DNA reads TGTGCCAGTAGTACTCGCCGCTACAGGTCTGAAGCTTTCTTT. It translates to CASSTRRYRSEAFF.

The chain uses TRBV7-6 and TRBJ2-1, with 7 bases lining up with TRBD1. CDR1 is SGHVS and CDR2 is FNYEAQ in the germline V gene. J lost 7 bases, V lost 5 bases, and 14 bases had no gene match. The CDR3 contains 16 residues. This chain's CDR3 is CASSPEQGRPRNEQFF. The CDR3 bases are TGTGCCAGCAGCCCCGAACAGGGGCGCCCCCGGAATGAGCAGTTCTTC.

The J gene is TRBJ1-1, the V gene TRBV7-8, with 8 bases identical to TRBD1. The germline V gene encodes CDR1 SGHVS and CDR2 FQNEAQ. This CDR3 region has 19 residues. After removal of 5 bases from V and 4 bases from J, the junction contained 21 bases not matched to a gene. CDR3 bases: TGTGCCAGCAGCCCTAGGTGGGGTTGGGGACTCACAGGGGGCACTGAAGCTTTCTTT. This codes for CASSPRWGWGLTGGTEAFF.

V and J are TRBV15 and TRBJ1-4, with unresolved D. Trimming removed 0 bases from V and 10 bases from J, with 18 bases in between. The CDR3 totals 16 residues. CDR1 LNHNV and CDR2 YYDKDF come from the germline V gene (reference sequence). DNA of the CDR3: TGTGCCACCAGCAGAGACAAAGGGCGGGTGGTGCGAAAACTGTTTTTT. This codes for CATSRDKGRVVRKLFF.

The V gene is TRBV4-2, the J gene TRBJ2-1; TRBD2 matches at 12 bases. The CDR3 sequence is 16 residues long. With 1 base clipped from V and 4 bases from J, the junction kept 2 bases outside the gene matches. CDR1 and CDR2 from the germline V gene are LGHNA and YNFKEQ. CDR3 sequence: CASSQAGTSGYNEQFF. CDR3 coding DNA: TGTGCCAGCAGCCAAGCCGGGACTAGCGGGTACAATGAGCAGTTCTTC.

This clone was found a few times. The chain has TRBV5-1 and TRBJ2-5; 13 nucleotides line up with TRBD2. CDR1 is SGHRS, CDR2 YFSETQ, per germline. This CDR3 spans 17 amino acids. Losses at the gene ends were 5 bases for V and 7 bases for J; bases not matched to a gene: 14. In DNA, the CDR3 is TGCGCCAGCAGTCAATACGGGGGACTAGCGGGATTAGGGACCCAGTACTTC. It specifies CASSQYGGLAGLGTQYF.

This clone was picked up a small number of times. The genes are TRBV28 and TRBJ2-7; 7 bases are a match to TRBD1. J lost 5 bases, V lost 5 bases, and 6 bases had no gene match. The CDR3 length is 13 residues. CDR1 is MDHEN, CDR2 SYDVKM, per germline. The CDR3 region has the DNA TGTGCCAGCAGTCGTACAGGGGATCACGAGCAGTACTTC. Translated, it gives CASSRTGDHEQYF.

The genes are TRBV12-2 and TRBJ2-1; the table assigns TRBD2, which was not confirmed against the DNA. TRBV12-2 corresponds to a pseudogene. There are 21 residues in the CDR3. The CDR3 reads CASRSNCSLSGGPSSYNEQFF. The CDR3 bases are TGTGCAAGTCGCTCTAACTGCTCCCTGAGCGGGGGGCCGAGCTCCTACAATGAGCAGTTCTTC.

The CDR3 coding sequence is TGTGCCAGCAGGCGGGAGGGCCCAGCAGGAGAGACCCAGTACTTC. This translates into CASRREGPAGETQYF. This chain links TRBV27 with TRBJ2-5; 9 nucleotides match TRBD2. Germline CDR1 and CDR2: MNHEY and SMNVEV (reference sequence). The CDR3 sequence is 15 residues long. V lost 6 bases to trimming and J lost 4 bases; unmatched junction nucleotides: 9.

Points on this clone: A read error likely explains this, since a far larger clone differs by one base. The J gene is TRBJ2-7, the V gene TRBV6-4; D possibly corresponds to TRBD2 (6 bases). CDR1 is MRHNA and CDR2 is SNTAGT in the germline V gene. This CDR3 is built from 14 residues. The CDR3 nucleotides are TGTGCCAGCAGTGTGTCGGGAGACAACAATGAGCGGTTCTTC. Its translation: CASSVSGDNNERFF.